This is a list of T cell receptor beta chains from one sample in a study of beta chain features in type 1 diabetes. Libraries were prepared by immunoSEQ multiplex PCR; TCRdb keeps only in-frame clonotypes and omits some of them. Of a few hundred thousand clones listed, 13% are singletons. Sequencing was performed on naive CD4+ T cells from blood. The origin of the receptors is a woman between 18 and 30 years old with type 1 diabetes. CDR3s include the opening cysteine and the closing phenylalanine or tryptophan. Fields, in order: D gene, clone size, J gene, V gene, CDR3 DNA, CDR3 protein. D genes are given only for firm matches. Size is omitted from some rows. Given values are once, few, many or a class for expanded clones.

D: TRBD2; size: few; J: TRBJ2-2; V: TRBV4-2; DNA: TGTGCCAGCAGCCCCAGCGGGAGAGGAACCGGGGAGCTGTTTTTT; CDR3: CASSPSGRGTGELFF
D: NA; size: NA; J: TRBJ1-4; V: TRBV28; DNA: TGTGCCAGTATGTCAACTAATGAAAAACTGTTTTTT; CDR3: CASMSTNEKLFF
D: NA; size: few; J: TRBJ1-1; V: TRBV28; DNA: TGTGCCAGCAGTTTTAGGGAGGGTACTGAAGCTTTCTTT; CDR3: CASSFREGTEAFF
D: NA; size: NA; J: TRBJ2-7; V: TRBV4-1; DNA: TGCGCCAGCAGCCAAGGCTATAACGAGCAGTACTTC; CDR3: CASSQGYNEQYF
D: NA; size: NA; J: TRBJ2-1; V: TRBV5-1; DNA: TGCGCCAGCAGCCGTAGAAATGAGCAGTTCTTC; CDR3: CASSRRNEQFF
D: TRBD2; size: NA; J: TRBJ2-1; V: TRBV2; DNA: TGTGCCAGCAAGAGGCGGGAGTACAATGAGCAGTTCTTC; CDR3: CASKRREYNEQFF
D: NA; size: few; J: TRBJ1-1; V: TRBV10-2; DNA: TGCGCCAGCAGTGACAGGGGCACTGAAGCTTTCTTT; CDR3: CASSDRGTEAFF
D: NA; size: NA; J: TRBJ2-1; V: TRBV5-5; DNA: TGTGCCAGCACCGTCCACTTGAGCTCCTACAATGAGCAGTTCTTC; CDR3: CASTVHLSSYNEQFF
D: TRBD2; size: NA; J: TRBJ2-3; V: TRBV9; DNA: TGTGCCAGCAGCGTAGTTAGCGGGGCTTCGGGGACGCAGTATTTT; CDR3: CASSVVSGASGTQYF
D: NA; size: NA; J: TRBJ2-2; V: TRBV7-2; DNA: TGTGCCAGCAGCTCAAATACACGGGCCGGGGAGCTGTTTTTT; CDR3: CASSSNTRAGELFF
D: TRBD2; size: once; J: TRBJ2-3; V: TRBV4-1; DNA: TGTGCCAGCAGCCATCCGGGACTAGGGCCCGATGGTACGCAGTATTTT; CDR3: CASSHPGLGPDGTQYF
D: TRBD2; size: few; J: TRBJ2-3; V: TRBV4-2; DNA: TGTGCCAGCAGCCAACCTCAAGGGACTAGGGGCACAGATACGCAGTATTTT; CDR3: CASSQPQGTRGTDTQYF
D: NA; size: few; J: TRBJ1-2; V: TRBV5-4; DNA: TGTGCCAGCAGCTTGGCGGTGGGCAGGGCTAACTATGGCTACACCTTC; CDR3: CASSLAVGRANYGYTF
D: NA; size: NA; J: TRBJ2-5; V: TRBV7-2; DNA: TGTGCCAGCAGCTTGAGGGCTGAGACCCAGTACTTC; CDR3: CASSLRAETQYF
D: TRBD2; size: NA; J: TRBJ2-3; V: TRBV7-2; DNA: TGTGCCAGCAGCTTAGCGTTGCGGGAGACAGATACGCAGTATTTT; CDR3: CASSLALRETDTQYF
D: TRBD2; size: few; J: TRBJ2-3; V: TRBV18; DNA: TGTGCCAGCTCACCAATGTCCCCGGGACTAAGCACAGATACGCAGTATTTT; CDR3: CASSPMSPGLSTDTQYF
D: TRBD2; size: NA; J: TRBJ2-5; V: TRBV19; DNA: TGTGCCAGTAGCCCGACTAGCGCCCAAGAGACCCAGTACTTC; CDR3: CASSPTSAQETQYF
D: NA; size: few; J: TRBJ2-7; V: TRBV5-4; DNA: TGTGCCAGCAGCTTGTTGCTAGCCTCACCGTACGAGCAGTACTTC; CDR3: CASSLLLASPYEQYF
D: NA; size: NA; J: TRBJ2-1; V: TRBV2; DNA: TGTGCCAGCAGTGATATGGGACAAGACTACAATGAGCAGTTCTTC; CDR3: CASSDMGQDYNEQFF
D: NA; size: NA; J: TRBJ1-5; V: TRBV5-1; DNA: TGCGCCAGCAGCTCGGGTGTTATCGGTCAGCCCCAGCATTTT; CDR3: CASSSGVIGQPQHF
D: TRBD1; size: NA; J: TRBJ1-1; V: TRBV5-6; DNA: TGTGCCAGCACCCCGACAGGGGGCCACACTGAAGCTTTCTTT; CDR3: CASTPTGGHTEAFF
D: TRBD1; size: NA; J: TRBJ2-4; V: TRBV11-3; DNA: TGTGCCAGCGGGGGACAGGGGGGAAACATTCAGTACTTC; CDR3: CASGGQGGNIQYF
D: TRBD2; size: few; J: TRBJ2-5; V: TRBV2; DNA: TGTGCCAGCAGTGGACTAGCGGAGACCCAGTACTTC; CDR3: CASSGLAETQYF
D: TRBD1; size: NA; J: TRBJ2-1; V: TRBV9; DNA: TGTGCCAGCAGCGTCGGACAGGAGAGCTCCTACAATGAGCAGTTCTTC; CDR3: CASSVGQESSYNEQFF
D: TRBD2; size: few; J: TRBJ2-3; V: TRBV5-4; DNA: TGTGCCAGCAGCTTGGCGCTAGCGGGAGGCACAGATACGCAGTATTTT; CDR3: CASSLALAGGTDTQYF
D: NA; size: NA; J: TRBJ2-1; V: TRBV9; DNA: TGTGCCAGCAGCGTAGCGGCAGGGGGGTACAATGAGCAGTTCTTC; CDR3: CASSVAAGGYNEQFF
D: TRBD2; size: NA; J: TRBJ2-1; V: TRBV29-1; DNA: TGCAGCGTAATGGGGACTAGCGGGAGTAGGGATGGTGGGCAGTTCTTC; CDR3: CSVMGTSGSRDGGQFF
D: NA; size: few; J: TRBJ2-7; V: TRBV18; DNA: TGTGCCAGCTCACCATCGGCAGGGACCTACGAGCAGTACTTC; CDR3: CASSPSAGTYEQYF
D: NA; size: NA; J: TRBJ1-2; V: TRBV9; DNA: TGTGCCAGCAGCGTAGACCCGGGGAGAGGCTACACCTTC; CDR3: CASSVDPGRGYTF
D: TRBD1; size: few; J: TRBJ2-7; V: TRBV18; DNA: TGTGCCAGCTCACCTGACAGGGGGCCCTACGAGCAGTACTTC; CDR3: CASSPDRGPYEQYF
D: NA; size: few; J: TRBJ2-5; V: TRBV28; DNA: TGTGCCAGCAGTTTATATCAGGGGCGCACAGAGACCCAGTACTTC; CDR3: CASSLYQGRTETQYF
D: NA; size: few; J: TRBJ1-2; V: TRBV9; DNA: TGTGCCAGCAGCGTGGGACTGAACTATGGCTACACCTTC; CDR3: CASSVGLNYGYTF
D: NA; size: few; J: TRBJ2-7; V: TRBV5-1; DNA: TGCGCCAGCAGCTTATCCAGGGGCTCCTACGAGCAGTACTTC; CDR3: CASSLSRGSYEQYF
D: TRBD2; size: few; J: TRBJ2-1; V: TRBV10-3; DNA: TGTGCCATCAGTGATTTTACTAGCGGGACCTACAATGAGCAGTTCTTC; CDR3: CAISDFTSGTYNEQFF
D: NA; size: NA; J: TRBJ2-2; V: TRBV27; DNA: TGTGCCAGCAGTTTTGGTCGTACTAGAACGAACACCGGGGAGCTGTTTTTT; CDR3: CASSFGRTRTNTGELFF
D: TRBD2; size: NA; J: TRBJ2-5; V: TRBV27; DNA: TGTGCCAGCAGTTCGGTAGCGGGAGATGGAGAGACCCAGTACTTC; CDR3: CASSSVAGDGETQYF
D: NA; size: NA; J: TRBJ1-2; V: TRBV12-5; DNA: TGTGCTAGTGGTTTGGTATCGTCTCAGAGGGCTGGCTACACCTTC; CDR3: CASGLVSSQRAGYTF
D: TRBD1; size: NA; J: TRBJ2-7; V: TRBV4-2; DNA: TGTGCCAGCAGCCAAGATAGCCGGGACAGTGAAGAGACCTACGAGCAGTACTTC; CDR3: CASSQDSRDSEETYEQYF
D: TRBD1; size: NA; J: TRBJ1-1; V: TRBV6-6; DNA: TGTGCCAGCAGTTTAGCGGACAGGGCGTCCACTGAAGCTTTCTTT; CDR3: CASSLADRASTEAFF
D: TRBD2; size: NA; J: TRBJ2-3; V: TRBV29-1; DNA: TGCAGCGTTTCCACCGCGGGAGGGGCAGATACGCAGTATTTT; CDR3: CSVSTAGGADTQYF
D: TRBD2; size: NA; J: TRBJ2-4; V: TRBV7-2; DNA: TGTGCCAGCAGCTTAGGGACTAGCGGGGTTCAGTACTTC; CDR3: CASSLGTSGVQYF
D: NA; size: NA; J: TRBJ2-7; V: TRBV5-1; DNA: TGCGCCAGCAGCCCGATTCCCGCCGGGCAGGGGTGGTACGAGCAGTACTTC; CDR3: CASSPIPAGQGWYEQYF
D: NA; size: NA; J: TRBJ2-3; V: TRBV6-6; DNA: TGTGCCAGCAGTTACCGCCTCGAAGCCAGCACAGATACGCAGTATTTT; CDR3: CASSYRLEASTDTQYF
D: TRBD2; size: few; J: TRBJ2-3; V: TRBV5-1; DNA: TGCGCCAGCACCCTGACTAGCGGGAGCGGGGATACGCAGTATTTT; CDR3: CASTLTSGSGDTQYF
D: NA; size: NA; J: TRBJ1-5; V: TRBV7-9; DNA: TGTGCCAGCAGCTGGGCAGGGGTTCAACAGCCCCAGCATTTT; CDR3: CASSWAGVQQPQHF
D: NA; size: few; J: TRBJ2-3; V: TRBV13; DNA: TGTGCCACCCGCGAGGAACCGACAGATACGCAGTATTTT; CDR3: CATREEPTDTQYF
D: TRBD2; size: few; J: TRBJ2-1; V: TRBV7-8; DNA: TGTGCCAGAGGGACTAGCGGGAGTCAAGGGGAGCAGTTCTTC; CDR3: CARGTSGSQGEQFF
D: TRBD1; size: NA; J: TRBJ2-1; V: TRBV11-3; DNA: TGTGCCAGCAGCGAGACAGGGCGGCAGTTCTTC; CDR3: CASSETGRQFF
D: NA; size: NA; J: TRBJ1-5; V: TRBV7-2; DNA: TGTGCCAGCAGCTCCCCGGCGGGGGGTGGGAATCAGCCCCAGCATTTT; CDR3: CASSSPAGGGNQPQHF
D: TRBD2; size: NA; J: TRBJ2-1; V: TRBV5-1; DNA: TGCGCCAGCAGTTGGACTAGCGGGACAAATGAGCAGTTCTTC; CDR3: CASSWTSGTNEQFF
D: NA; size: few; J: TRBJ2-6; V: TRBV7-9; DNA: TGTGCCAGCAGCGACCCCAGGGGAACGTCCGGGGCCAACGTCCTGACTTTC; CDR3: CASSDPRGTSGANVLTF
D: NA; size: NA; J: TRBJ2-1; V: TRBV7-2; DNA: TGTGCCAGCAGCTTAATGACTAGTGGGAATGAGCAGTTCTTC; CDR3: CASSLMTSGNEQFF